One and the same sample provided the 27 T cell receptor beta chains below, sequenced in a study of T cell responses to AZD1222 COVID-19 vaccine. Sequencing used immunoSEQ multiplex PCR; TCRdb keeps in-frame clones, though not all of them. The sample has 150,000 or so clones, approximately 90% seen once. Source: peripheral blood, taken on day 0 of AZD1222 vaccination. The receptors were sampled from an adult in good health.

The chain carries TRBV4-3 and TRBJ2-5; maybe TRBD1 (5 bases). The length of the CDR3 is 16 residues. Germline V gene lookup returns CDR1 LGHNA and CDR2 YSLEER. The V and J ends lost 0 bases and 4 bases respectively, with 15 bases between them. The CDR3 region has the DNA TGCGCCAGCAGCCAAGAATTTGGGGCCGCCTTAGAGACCCAGTACTTC. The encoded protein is CASSQEFGAALETQYF.

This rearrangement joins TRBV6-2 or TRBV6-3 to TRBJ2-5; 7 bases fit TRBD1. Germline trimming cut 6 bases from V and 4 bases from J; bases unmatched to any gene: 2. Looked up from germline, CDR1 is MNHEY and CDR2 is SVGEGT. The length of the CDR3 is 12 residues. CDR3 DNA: TGTGCCAGCAGCAACAGGGGAGAGACCCAGTACTTC. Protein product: CASSNRGETQYF.

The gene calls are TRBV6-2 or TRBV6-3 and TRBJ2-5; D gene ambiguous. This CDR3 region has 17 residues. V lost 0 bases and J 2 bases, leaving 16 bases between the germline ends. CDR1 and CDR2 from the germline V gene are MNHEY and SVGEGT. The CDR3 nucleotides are TGTGCCAGCAGTTACTCGGCAAAGTCCGGTTGGCAAGAGACCCAGTACTTC. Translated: CASSYSAKSGWQETQYF.

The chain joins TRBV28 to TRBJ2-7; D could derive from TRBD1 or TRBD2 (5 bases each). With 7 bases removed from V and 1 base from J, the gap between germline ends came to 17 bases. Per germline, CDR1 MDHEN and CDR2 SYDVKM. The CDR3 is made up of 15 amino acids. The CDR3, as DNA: TGTGCCAGCAAGGGACCCTACACCTCTTCCTACGAGCAGTACTTC. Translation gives CASKGPYTSSYEQYF. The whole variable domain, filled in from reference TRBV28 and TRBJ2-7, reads DVKVTQSSRYLVKRTGEKVFLECVQDMDHENMFWYRQDPGLGLRLIYFSYDVKMKEKGDIPEGYSVSREKKERFSLILESASTNQTSMYLCASKGPYTSSYEQYFGPGTRLTVT.

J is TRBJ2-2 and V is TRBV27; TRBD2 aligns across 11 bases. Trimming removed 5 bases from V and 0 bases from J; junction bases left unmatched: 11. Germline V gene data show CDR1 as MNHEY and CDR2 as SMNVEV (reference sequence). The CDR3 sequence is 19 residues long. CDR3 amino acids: CASSTRFSGRASNTGELFF. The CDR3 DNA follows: TGTGCCAGCAGTACACGGTTTAGCGGGAGGGCCTCGAACACCGGGGAGCTGTTTTTT.

Written as DNA, the CDR3 is TGTGCCAGCAGTGAAGCGCAAGTAGGGAACACTGAAGCTTTCTTT. The encoded protein is CASSEAQVGNTEAFF. This chain joins TRBV2 and TRBJ1-1, with D unclear. The germline gives CDR1 SNHLY, CDR2 FYNNEI. There are 15 residues in the CDR3. V shed 0 bases and J shed 1 base, with 9 bases lying between them.

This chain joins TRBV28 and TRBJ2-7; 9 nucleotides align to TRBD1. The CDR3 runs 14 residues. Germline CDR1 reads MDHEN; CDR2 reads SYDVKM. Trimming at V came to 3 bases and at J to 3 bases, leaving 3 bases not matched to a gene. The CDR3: CASSLGTGNYEQYF. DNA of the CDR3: TGTGCCAGCAGTTTGGGGACAGGGAACTACGAGCAGTACTTC.

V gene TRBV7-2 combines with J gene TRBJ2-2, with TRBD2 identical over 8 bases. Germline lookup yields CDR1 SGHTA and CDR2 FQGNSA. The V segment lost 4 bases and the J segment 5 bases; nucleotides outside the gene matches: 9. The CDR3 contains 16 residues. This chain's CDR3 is CASSSGTRAGTGELFF. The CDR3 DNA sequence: TGTGCCAGCAGCTCCGGGACTAGAGCGGGAACCGGGGAGCTGTTTTTT. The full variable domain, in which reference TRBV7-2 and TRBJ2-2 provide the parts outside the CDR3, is GAGVSQSPSNKVTEKGKDVELRCDPISGHTALYWYRQSLGQGLEFLIYFQGNSAPDKSGLPSDRFSAERTGGSVSTLTIQRTQQEDSAVYLCASSSGTRAGTGELFFGEGSRLTVL.

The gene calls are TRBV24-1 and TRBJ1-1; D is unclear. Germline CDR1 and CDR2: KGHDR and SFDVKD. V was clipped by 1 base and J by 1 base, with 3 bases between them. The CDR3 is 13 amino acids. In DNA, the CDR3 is TGTGCCACCAGTGATTTATGGAACACTGAAGCTTTCTTT. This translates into CATSDLWNTEAFF.

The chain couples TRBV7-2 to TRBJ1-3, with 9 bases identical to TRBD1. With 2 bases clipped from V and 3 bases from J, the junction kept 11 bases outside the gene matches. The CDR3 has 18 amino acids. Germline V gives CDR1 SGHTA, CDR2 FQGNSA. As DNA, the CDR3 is TGTGCCAGCAGCTTACCGCTTAGGACAGGGGAGGATGGAAACACCATATATTTT. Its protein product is CASSLPLRTGEDGNTIYF.

The CDR3 DNA reads as TGTGCCAGCAGTTCGGGACGGCTAAACATGAACACTGAAGCTTTCTTT. This sequence encodes CASSSGRLNMNTEAFF. This chain joins TRBV27 and TRBJ1-1; D is possibly TRBD1 (5 bases). The CDR3 is made up of 16 amino acids. V lost 4 bases, J lost 0 bases, and 15 bases lay in between. Germline-derived CDR1 and CDR2 are MNHEY and SMNVEV (reference sequence).

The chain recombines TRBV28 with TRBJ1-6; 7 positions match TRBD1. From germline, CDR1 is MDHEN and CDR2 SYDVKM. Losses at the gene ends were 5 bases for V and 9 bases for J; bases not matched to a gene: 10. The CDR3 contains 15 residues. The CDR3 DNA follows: TGTGCCAGCAGTCTCGGATGGCAGGGGGGTTCACCCCTCCACTTT. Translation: CASSLGWQGGSPLHF.

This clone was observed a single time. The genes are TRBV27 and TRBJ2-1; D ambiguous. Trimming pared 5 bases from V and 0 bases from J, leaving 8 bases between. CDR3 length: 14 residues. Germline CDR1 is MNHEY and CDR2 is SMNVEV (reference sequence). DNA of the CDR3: TGTGCCAGCAGTGTCGCGAACTCCTACAATGAGCAGTTCTTC. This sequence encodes CASSVANSYNEQFF.

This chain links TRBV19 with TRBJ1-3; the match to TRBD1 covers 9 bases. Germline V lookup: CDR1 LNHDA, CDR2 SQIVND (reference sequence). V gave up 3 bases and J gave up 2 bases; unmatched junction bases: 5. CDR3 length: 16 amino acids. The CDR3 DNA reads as TGTGCCAGTAGTATGCCCGGGACAGGGACTGGAAACACCATATATTTT. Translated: CASSMPGTGTGNTIYF.

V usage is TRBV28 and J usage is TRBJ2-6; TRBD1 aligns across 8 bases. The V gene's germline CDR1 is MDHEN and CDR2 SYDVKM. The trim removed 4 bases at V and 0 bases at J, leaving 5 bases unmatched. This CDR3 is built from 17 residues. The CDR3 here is CASSSPGGVSGANVLTF. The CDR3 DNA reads TGTGCCAGCAGTTCTCCAGGGGGCGTCTCTGGGGCCAACGTCCTGACTTTC. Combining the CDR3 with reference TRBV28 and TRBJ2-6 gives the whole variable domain DVKVTQSSRYLVKRTGEKVFLECVQDMDHENMFWYRQDPGLGLRLIYFSYDVKMKEKGDIPEGYSVSREKKERFSLILESASTNQTSMYLCASSSPGGVSGANVLTFGAGSRLTVL.

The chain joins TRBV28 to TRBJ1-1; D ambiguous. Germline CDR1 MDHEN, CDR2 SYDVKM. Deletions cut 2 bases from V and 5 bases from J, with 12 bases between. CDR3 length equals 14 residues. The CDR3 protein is CASSLRSWQTEAFF. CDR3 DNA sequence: TGTGCCAGCAGTTTAAGGTCATGGCAAACTGAAGCTTTCTTT. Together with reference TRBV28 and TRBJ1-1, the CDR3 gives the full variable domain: DVKVTQSSRYLVKRTGEKVFLECVQDMDHENMFWYRQDPGLGLRLIYFSYDVKMKEKGDIPEGYSVSREKKERFSLILESASTNQTSMYLCASSLRSWQTEAFFGQGTRLTVV.

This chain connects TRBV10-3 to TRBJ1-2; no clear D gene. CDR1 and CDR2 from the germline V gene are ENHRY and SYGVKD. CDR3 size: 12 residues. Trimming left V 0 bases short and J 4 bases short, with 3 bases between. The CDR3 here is CAISESSYGYTF. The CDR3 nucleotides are TGTGCCATCAGTGAGTCGTCCTATGGCTACACCTTC.

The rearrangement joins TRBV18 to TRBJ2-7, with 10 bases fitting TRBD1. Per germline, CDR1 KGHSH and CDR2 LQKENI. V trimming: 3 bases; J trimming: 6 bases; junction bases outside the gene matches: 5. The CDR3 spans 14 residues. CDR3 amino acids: CASSPGTGAREQYF. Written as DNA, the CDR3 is TGTGCCAGCTCACCCGGGACAGGGGCACGCGAGCAGTACTTC.

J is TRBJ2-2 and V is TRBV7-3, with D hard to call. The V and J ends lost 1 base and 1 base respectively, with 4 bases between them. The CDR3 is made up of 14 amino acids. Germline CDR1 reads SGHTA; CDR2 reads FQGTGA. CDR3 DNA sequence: TGTGCCAGCAGCTTAATCCTGAACACCGGGGAGCTGTTTTTT. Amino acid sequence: CASSLILNTGELFF.

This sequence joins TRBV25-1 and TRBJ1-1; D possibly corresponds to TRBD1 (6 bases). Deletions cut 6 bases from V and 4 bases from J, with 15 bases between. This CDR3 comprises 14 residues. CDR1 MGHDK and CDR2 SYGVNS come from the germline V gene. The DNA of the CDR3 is TGTGCCAGCAGCCCCACGACAGGAGTCACTGAAGCTTTCTTT. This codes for CASSPTTGVTEAFF. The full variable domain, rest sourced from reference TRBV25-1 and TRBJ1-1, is EADIYQTPRYLVIGTGKKITLECSQTMGHDKMYWYQQDPGMELHLIHYSYGVNSTEKGDLSSESTVSRIRTEHFPLTLESARPSHTSQYLCASSPTTGVTEAFFGQGTRLTVV.

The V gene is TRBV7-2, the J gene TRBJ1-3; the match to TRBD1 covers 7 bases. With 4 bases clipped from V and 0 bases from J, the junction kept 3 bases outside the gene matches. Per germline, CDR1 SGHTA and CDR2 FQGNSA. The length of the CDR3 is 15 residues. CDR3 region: CASSSQGSSGNTIYF. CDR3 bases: TGTGCCAGCAGCTCACAGGGGTCCTCTGGAAACACCATATATTTT.

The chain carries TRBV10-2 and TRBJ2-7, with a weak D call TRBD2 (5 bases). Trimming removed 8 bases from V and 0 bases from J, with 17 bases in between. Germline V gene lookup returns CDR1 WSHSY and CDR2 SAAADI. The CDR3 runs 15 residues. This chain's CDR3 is CASGPWEPSSYEQYF. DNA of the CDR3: TGCGCCAGCGGACCCTGGGAGCCCTCCTCCTACGAGCAGTACTTC.

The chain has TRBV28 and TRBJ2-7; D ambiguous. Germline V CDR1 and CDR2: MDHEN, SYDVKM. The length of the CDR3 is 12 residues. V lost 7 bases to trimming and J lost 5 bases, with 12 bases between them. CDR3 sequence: CASTSPVHEQYF. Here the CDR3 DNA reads TGTGCCAGCACCTCACCCGTCCACGAGCAGTACTTC. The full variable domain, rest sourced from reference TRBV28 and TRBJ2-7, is DVKVTQSSRYLVKRTGEKVFLECVQDMDHENMFWYRQDPGLGLRLIYFSYDVKMKEKGDIPEGYSVSREKKERFSLILESASTNQTSMYLCASTSPVHEQYFGPGTRLTVT.

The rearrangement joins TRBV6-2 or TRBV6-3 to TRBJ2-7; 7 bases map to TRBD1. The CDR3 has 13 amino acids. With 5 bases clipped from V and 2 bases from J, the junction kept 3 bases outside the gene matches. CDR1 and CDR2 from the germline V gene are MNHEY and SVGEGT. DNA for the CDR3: TGTGCCAGCAGTCGGACAGGAACCTACGAGCAGTACTTC. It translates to CASSRTGTYEQYF.

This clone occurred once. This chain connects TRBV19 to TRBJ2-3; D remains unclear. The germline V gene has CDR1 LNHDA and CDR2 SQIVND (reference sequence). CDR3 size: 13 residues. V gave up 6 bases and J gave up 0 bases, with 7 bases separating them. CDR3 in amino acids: CASRISSTDTQYF. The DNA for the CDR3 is TGTGCCAGTAGAATATCTAGCACAGATACGCAGTATTTT.

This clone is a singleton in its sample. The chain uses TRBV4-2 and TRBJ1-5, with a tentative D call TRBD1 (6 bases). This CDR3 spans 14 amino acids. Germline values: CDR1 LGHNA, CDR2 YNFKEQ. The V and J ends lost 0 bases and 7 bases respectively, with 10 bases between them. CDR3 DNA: TGTGCCAGCAGCCAAGATGAAGGGGGACAGCCCCAGCATTTT. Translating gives CASSQDEGGQPQHF.

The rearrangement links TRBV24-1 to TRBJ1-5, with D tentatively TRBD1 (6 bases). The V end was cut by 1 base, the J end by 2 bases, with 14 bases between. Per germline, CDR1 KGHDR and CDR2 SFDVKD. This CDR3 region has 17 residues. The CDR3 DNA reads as TGTGCCACCAGTGATTTTCAGGGGACGGATGGCAATCAGCCCCAGCATTTT. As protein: CATSDFQGTDGNQPQHF.